These 14 T cell receptor beta chains share one sample of origin, sequenced in a study of cytomegalovirus exposure and HLA in healthy donors. Profiled with immunoSEQ multiplex PCR; TCRdb holds only in-frame clones, not every one. Among 300,000 to 350,000 clones listed, roughly 87% were seen once. Sample: PBMCs. The receptors come from a man younger than 40 in good health and CMV-seronegative.

The chain carries TRBV4-3 and TRBJ1-2, with 10 positions matching TRBD1. Trimming took 4 bases from V and 7 from J; bases not matched to a gene: 3. CDR1 LGHNA and CDR2 YSLEER come from the germline V gene. The CDR3 is 13 residues long. DNA for the CDR3: TGCGCCAGCAGCCCGACAGGGGGCTTTGGCTACACCTTC. It encodes CASSPTGGFGYTF.

The chain carries TRBV10-1 and TRBJ1-4; D is unresolved. CDR3 length equals 13 residues. V dropped 4 bases and J dropped 8 bases, with 11 bases sitting between them. Germline CDR1 reads WNHNN; CDR2 reads SYGVQD (reference sequence). This CDR3 reads CASSAGAHEKLFF. CDR3 DNA sequence: TGCGCCAGCAGTGCGGGTGCCCACGAAAAACTGTTTTTT.

V usage is TRBV10-2 and J usage is TRBJ1-6; 8 bases match TRBD1. There are 15 residues in the CDR3. V was clipped by 6 bases and J by 7 bases; unmatched bases: 8. Germline V lookup: CDR1 WSHSY, CDR2 SAAADI. CDR3 amino acids: CASSFGTGGNSPLHF. The CDR3 DNA follows: TGCGCCAGCAGCTTCGGGACAGGCGGGAATTCACCCCTCCACTTT.

The chain carries TRBV29-1 and TRBJ1-1; weak D call: TRBD1 (5 bases). The CDR3 runs to 13 residues. Deletions cut 3 bases from V and 5 bases from J, with 13 bases between. Germline values: CDR1 SQVTM, CDR2 ANQGSEA. The CDR3 reads CSVDQGLGTEAFF. CDR3 coding DNA: TGCAGCGTTGATCAGGGTTTAGGGACTGAAGCTTTCTTT.

The chain couples TRBV5-5 to TRBJ2-6, with TRBD1 matching 7 bases. V was pared by 4 bases and J by 2 bases, with 6 bases of the junction left unmatched. The CDR3 totals 16 residues. Per the germline V gene, CDR1 is SGHKS and CDR2 is YYEKEE (reference sequence). CDR3 amino acids: CASSGTGTAGANVLTF. CDR3 in DNA: TGTGCCAGCAGCGGAACCGGGACAGCTGGGGCCAACGTCCTGACTTTC.

This clone was seen only once. The chain employs TRBV6-5 and TRBJ2-7; no definite D call. This CDR3 contains 14 residues. Per germline, CDR1 MNHEY and CDR2 SVGAGI. Trimming left V 6 bases short and J 3 bases short, with 15 bases between. As DNA, the CDR3 is TGTGCCAGCAGGAGAACCGCCAAGCACTACGAGCAGTACTTC. Translating gives CASRRTAKHYEQYF.

The chain has TRBV5-1 and TRBJ1-2, with a weak D call TRBD1 (5 bases). Germline CDR1 reads SGHRS; CDR2 reads YFSETQ. The CDR3 runs 15 residues. V lost 0 bases to trimming and J lost 0 bases, with 9 bases between them. CDR3 residues: CASSLDPGANYGYTF. The CDR3 DNA is TGCGCCAGCAGCTTGGACCCGGGGGCTAACTATGGCTACACCTTC.

For this clone: The sample has other DNA sequences that encode this CDR3 too. The chain carries TRBV7-6 and TRBJ1-4; 9 bases line up with TRBD1. Germline V gene sequence: CDR1 SGHVS, CDR2 FNYEAQ. V lost 2 bases, J lost 7 bases, and 5 bases stayed unmatched. The CDR3 totals 15 residues. The CDR3 here is CASSLSGTGSEKLFF. Written as DNA, the CDR3 is TGTGCCAGCAGCTTATCCGGGACAGGGTCTGAAAAACTGTTTTTT.

The V and J genes are TRBV11-3 and TRBJ1-1, with 7 bases matching TRBD1. V gave up 1 base and J gave up 5 bases; unmatched junction bases: 4. This CDR3 contains 14 residues. Germline V gene lookup returns CDR1 SGHNT and CDR2 YENEEA. The DNA of the CDR3 is TGTGCCAGCAGCTTAGGGACAGGTCAAACTGAAGCTTTCTTT. Amino acids: CASSLGTGQTEAFF. Looking up the rest from reference TRBV11-3 and TRBJ1-1 gives the full variable domain: EAGVVQSPRYKIIEKKQPVAFWCNPISGHNTLYWYLQNLGQGPELLIRYENEEAVDDSQLPKDRFSAERLKGVDSTLKIQPAELGDSAVYLCASSLGTGQTEAFFGQGTRLTVV.

The rearrangement joins TRBV4-1 to TRBJ1-5, with 10 bases fitting TRBD1. Germline CDR1 and CDR2: MGHRA and YSYEKL. CDR3 length: 15 amino acids. The V and J ends lost 4 bases and 4 bases, in that order; junction bases with no gene match: 4. As DNA, the CDR3 is TGCGCCAGCAGCCCTCGACAGGGGGCGAATCAGCCCCAGCATTTT. Translated, it gives CASSPRQGANQPQHF.

V usage is TRBV29-1 and J usage is TRBJ2-3; D may be TRBD2 (6 bases). The V end lost 8 bases, the J end lost 0 bases, and 12 bases lay between the germline ends. Germline CDR1 and CDR2: SQVTM and ANQGSEA. The CDR3 has 13 amino acids. CDR3: CSLDGGSTDTQYF. DNA for the CDR3: TGCAGCTTGGACGGGGGAAGCACAGATACGCAGTATTTT.

The CDR3 spells CASSSPVTGNYGYTF. CDR3 sequence (DNA): TGTGCCAGCAGCTCCCCCGTGACAGGGAACTATGGCTACACCTTC. The V and J genes are TRBV11-2 and TRBJ1-2; 7 bases align to TRBD1. The trim removed 4 bases at V and 2 bases at J, leaving 7 bases unmatched. Germline V gene lookup returns CDR1 SGHAT and CDR2 FQNNGV. This CDR3 has 15 amino acids.

This clone occurred once. The J gene is TRBJ2-7, the V gene TRBV6-1; D is ambiguous. The germline V gene has CDR1 MNHNS and CDR2 SASEGT. V shed 4 bases and J shed 3 bases, with 4 bases lying between them. The CDR3 is made up of 11 amino acids. CDR3 in DNA: TGTGCCAGCAGTGCCCTCTACGAGCAGTACTTC. The encoded protein is CASSALYEQYF.

Points on this clone: In this CDR3 the conserved last residue, phenylalanine or tryptophan, is missing, so a read error is likely. No DNA is shown, since the ends of the CDR3 on it are uncertain; the CDR3 is the one TCRdb lists. The rearrangement joins TRBV20-1 to TRBJ2-7; TRBD2 reflects the table's D call only, with no check against the DNA. The CDR3 adds up to 9 amino acids, both ends counted. Germline-derived CDR1 and CDR2 are DFQATT and SNEGSKA (reference sequence). CDR3 protein: CSAGGPGSL.